This is a list of T cell receptor beta chains from one sample in a study of T cells in Graves' hyperthyroidism and ophthalmopathy. TCRdb reprocessed the multiplex PCR reads via MiXCR and lists one record per CDR3 protein. The sample consists of nearly 750,000 distinct CDR3 sequences, 30% to 40% of them appearing once. What was sequenced was blood. These TCRs come from a woman aged 40 to 50 with Graves' hyperthyroidism. CDR3s include the opening cysteine and the closing phenylalanine or tryptophan. A D gene is named only where the DNA matches it firmly. Expanded clones are given a class, and other clones once, few, many or no size at all.

D gene | J gene | clone size | V gene | CDR3 DNA | CDR3 protein
TRBD2 | TRBJ2-3 | NA | TRBV7-2 | TGTGCCAGCAGCCAAGCGGGGGGCCCTAGCACAGATACGCAGTATTTT | CASSQAGGPSTDTQYF
TRBD1 | TRBJ2-7 | many | TRBV14 | TGTGCCAGCAGCGGGACAGGGGTCAGGTACGAGCAGTACTTC | CASSGTGVRYEQYF
NA | TRBJ1-2 | NA | TRBV6-5 | TGTGCCAGCAGTTACTCGATATTGACGGTCTCAGACTACACCTTC | CASSYSILTVSDYTF
TRBD1 | TRBJ2-5 | many | TRBV7-8 | TGTGCCAGCAGCATTGGGACAGGGAGAGTAGGGGAGACCCAGTACTTC | CASSIGTGRVGETQYF
TRBD1 | TRBJ2-2 | many | TRBV7-8 | TGTGCCACCATAAGACAGGGCCACACCGGGGAGCTGTTTTTT | CATIRQGHTGELFF
NA | TRBJ1-6 | many | TRBV5-1 | TGCGCCAGCAAGGTGGAGGGAAGCTCACCCCTCCACTTT | CASKVEGSSPLHF
NA | TRBJ2-6 | many | TRBV2 | TGTGCCAGCAGTGTGTCAGGCGAATTGGGCGGGGCCAACGTCCTGACTTTC | CASSVSGELGGANVLTF
TRBD2 | TRBJ2-1 | NA | TRBV19 | TGTGCCAGCCTACCACTAGCGGGGGGCCAGAGCTCCTACAATGAGCAGTTCTTC | CASLPLAGGQSSYNEQFF
NA | TRBJ1-1 | many | TRBV29-1 | TGCAGCGTTGGCCAGATAAGCATGAACACTGAAGCTTTCTTT | CSVGQISMNTEAFF
TRBD1 | TRBJ1-6 | NA | TRBV15 | TGTGCCACCGGACAAGGACAGGACGCTACAAATTCACCCCTCCACTTT | CATGQGQDATNSPLHF
NA | TRBJ1-1 | many | TRBV7-9 | TGTGCCAGCAGCTTAGTGGGTTCGGTCGCAGGAACTGAAGCTTTCTTT | CASSLVGSVAGTEAFF
NA | TRBJ1-2 | few | TRBV11-2 | TGTGCCAGCAGCTTAGCACAGGCTGACTATGGCTACACCTTC | CASSLAQADYGYTF
NA | TRBJ1-2 | NA | TRBV7-9 | TGTGCCAGCAGCTTCACTTGGCAGGGCAACTATGGCTACACCTTC | CASSFTWQGNYGYTF
TRBD2 | TRBJ2-5 | few | TRBV9 | TGTGCCAGCAGCGTAGCTACTAGCGGGAGTGGGACCCAGTACTTC | CASSVATSGSGTQYF
NA | TRBJ1-3 | few | TRBV7-8 | TGTGCCAGCAGCGTAGGGCAAACCTCTGGAAACACCATATATTTT | CASSVGQTSGNTIYF
TRBD1 | TRBJ1-2 | many | TRBV25-1 | TGTGCCAGCAGTCCCCAGACAGGGGTGGGCTATGGCTACACCTTC | CASSPQTGVGYGYTF
NA | TRBJ1-6 | NA | TRBV10-3 | TGTGCCATCGCAACTAGCGGGGGCAGCTCCTATAATTCACCCCTCCACTTT | CAIATSGGSSYNSPLHF
NA | TRBJ2-5 | NA | TRBV13 | TGTGCCAGCAGCTTCATCGGGGCAGGGCCGGGGGAGACCCAGTACTTC | CASSFIGAGPGETQYF
TRBD2 | TRBJ2-2 | NA | TRBV7-9 | TGTGCCAGCAGTGAGGTTCGGGAGGGAAGCTGTTTTTTT | CASSEVREGSCFF
TRBD1 | TRBJ2-7 | NA | TRBV19 | TGTGCCAGTATACCGCCGGGACAGGGGGAGACCTACGAGCAGTACTTC | CASIPPGQGETYEQYF
NA | TRBJ2-5 | NA | TRBV13 | TGTGCCAGCAGCTCAATAGCGGAAACTCAAGAGACCCAGTACTTC | CASSSIAETQETQYF
NA | TRBJ2-6 | few | TRBV20-1 | TGCAGTGCTTACAGCACGGGTGGGGGGGCCAACGTCCTGACTTTC | CSAYSTGGGANVLTF
TRBD1 | TRBJ1-1 | NA | TRBV14 | TGTGCCAGCAGCCAGCTGGGGGGGACAGGGTACACTGAAGCTTTCTTT | CASSQLGGTGYTEAFF
NA | TRBJ2-7 | few | TRBV19 | TGTGCCAGTAGTAGTCAATCAGGGTCCTACGAGCAGTACTTC | CASSSQSGSYEQYF
NA | TRBJ1-6 | NA | TRBV7-2 | TGTGCCAGCAGCCTTACCTGGAGCTCCTATAATTCACCCCTCCACTTT | CASSLTWSSYNSPLHF
NA | TRBJ1-2 | NA | TRBV7-2 | TGTGCCAGCAGCTTAGGTCCGGGGGGCCCCCGCGGGGGCTACACCTTC | CASSLGPGGPRGGYTF
NA | TRBJ1-5 | NA | TRBV6-1 | TGTGCCAGCAGTTTGGGCAGCGGAGGGCCCCAGCATTTT | CASSLGSGGPQHF
TRBD2 | TRBJ2-3 | NA | TRBV29-1 | TGCAGCGTTCTGGCGGGAGGCCCGCCGAAAAGCACAGTTACGCAGTATTTT | CSVLAGGPPKSTVTQYF
NA | TRBJ2-2 | few | TRBV5-1 | TGCGCCAGCACGGAGAGGGCGACCACCGGGGAGCTGTTTTTT | CASTERATTGELFF
NA | TRBJ1-1 | many | TRBV19 | TGTGCCAGTTGCCGGCATGAGAACACTGAAGCTTTCTTT | CASCRHENTEAFF
TRBD1 | TRBJ1-1 | few | TRBV7-9 | TGTGCCAGCAGCTTCTCAGCAGGGGGTAACACTGAAGCTTTCTTT | CASSFSAGGNTEAFF
NA | TRBJ1-2 | many | TRBV28 | TGTGCCAGCAGCTCCTCGGGGCGCTATGGCTACACCTTC | CASSSSGRYGYTF
TRBD2 | TRBJ2-5 | many | TRBV10-3 | TGTGCCATCAGTGGACTAGCGGGGGGTAAAGAGACCCAGTACTTC | CAISGLAGGKETQYF
NA | TRBJ2-5 | many | TRBV10-3 | TGTGCCATCAGTGAGGGCAGGGAACGGACCCAGTACTTC | CAISEGRERTQYF
NA | TRBJ2-7 | few | TRBV7-9 | TGTGCCAGCAGCGACCCCTACACCCCAGCCTACGAGCAGTACTTC | CASSDPYTPAYEQYF
NA | TRBJ1-5 | once | TRBV20-1 | TGCAGTGCGTCCCACCCGGGTGGCAATCAGCCCCAGCATTTT | CSASHPGGNQPQHF
NA | TRBJ1-6 | NA | TRBV11-2 | TGTGCCAGCAGCGGGGCCCCCGGGGATTCACCCCTCCACTTT | CASSGAPGDSPLHF
NA | TRBJ1-2 | many | TRBV12-3/TRBV12-4 | TGTGCCAGCAGTTTGCGCAGGGGAATCTATGGCTACACCTTC | CASSLRRGIYGYTF
NA | TRBJ1-2 | many | TRBV3-1 | TGTGCCAGCAGCCAAGAACGCTATGGCTACACCTTC | CASSQERYGYTF
NA | TRBJ2-7 | NA | TRBV7-6 | TGTGCCAGCAGTTTGGTCGCGGAAGTCTACGAGCAGTACTTC | CASSLVAEVYEQYF
TRBD1 | TRBJ1-3 | NA | TRBV10-3 | TGTGCCATCACCGACAGGGACTTAAGGAACTCTGGAAACACCATATATTTT | CAITDRDLRNSGNTIYF
NA | TRBJ1-1 | NA | TRBV2 | TGTGCCAGCGGGTGGCGGCCTGAAGCTTTCTTT | CASGWRPEAFF
NA | TRBJ2-7 | few | TRBV5-1 | TGCGCCAGCAGCTTCGTAGGACAGGCGGGGGAGCAGTACTTC | CASSFVGQAGEQYF
TRBD1 | TRBJ1-1 | NA | TRBV5-8 | TGTACCAGCAGCTATTCCAGGGGGCCCGAAGCTTTCTTT | CTSSYSRGPEAFF
TRBD1 | TRBJ2-7 | NA | TRBV11-2 | TGTGCCAGCGGCCCAAGACAGGGGTGGGAGCAGTACTTC | CASGPRQGWEQYF
NA | TRBJ1-2 | NA | TRBV24-1 | TGTGCCAGCAGTCCTCCGCCCGGCCCTTATAGCTACACCTTC | CASSPPPGPYSYTF
NA | TRBJ2-3 | NA | TRBV7-9 | TGTGCCAGCAGCCAAATTGAGGATACGCAGTATTTT | CASSQIEDTQYF
NA | TRBJ1-1 | many | TRBV7-8 | TGTGCCAGCAGCTTAATCGGGGGGAACACTGAAGCTTTCTTT | CASSLIGGNTEAFF
TRBD1 | TRBJ1-2 | NA | TRBV2 | TGTGCCAGCAGTGGACGAACAGGGGGCTACTATGGCTACACCTTC | CASSGRTGGYYGYTF
NA | TRBJ2-6 | many | TRBV11-2 | TGTGCCAGCAGCCGCACCGGGACGTGGAGCTCTGGGGCCAACGTCCTGACTTTC | CASSRTGTWSSGANVLTF
NA | TRBJ1-2 | NA | TRBV7-6 | TGTGCCAGCAGACTTGGGCCAGGGGATGGCTACACCTTC | CASRLGPGDGYTF
NA | TRBJ1-1 | many | TRBV7-9 | TGTGCCAGCGCCAGGACTGAAGCTTTCTTT | CASARTEAFF
NA | TRBJ2-7 | many | TRBV7-2 | TGTGCCAGCAGCCCCGGACGAGTCTACGAGCAGTACTTC | CASSPGRVYEQYF